Presented here are 8 T cell receptor beta chains from one specimen sequenced in a study of blood T cell repertoires in COVID-19 (dated by TCRdb to 2020 to 2021). The library was obtained by the immunoSEQ multiplex PCR assay. TCRdb re-hosts the immuneACCESS table, in-frame sequences only. Its copies lack some clones; in the studies checked, an unresolved V gene accounts for under half of them, and the cause for the rest is not known. The sample has some 97,000 clones on record, roughly 90% of them singletons. Over 0.95% of the sample rests with the top ten. The sample was peripheral blood. These TCRs come from a man in his sixties with acute or convalescent COVID-19.

Worth noting for this clone: Relative to the germline gene, one junction end is altered; a read error may explain this. The J gene is TRBJ2-3, the V gene TRBV19; 10 nucleotides agree with TRBD2. The CDR3 is 14 amino acids. CDR1 and CDR2 (germline): LNHDA, SQIVND (reference sequence). Here the CDR3 reads CASSIGSSGSTQYF. In DNA, the CDR3 is TGTGCCAGTAGCATAGGGTCTAGCGGGAGCACGCAGTATTTT. Full variable domain (rest looked up from reference TRBV19 and TRBJ2-3): DGGITQSPKYLFRKEGQNVTLSCEQNLNHDAMYWYRQDPGQGLRLIYYSQIVNDFQKGDIAEGYSVSREKKESFPLTVTSAQKNPTAFYLCASSIGSSGSTQYFGPGTRLTVL.

V is TRBV24-1 and J is TRBJ1-2; no clear D. CDR1 and CDR2 from the germline V gene are KGHDR and SFDVKD. This CDR3 region has 12 residues. The germline V and J ends were trimmed by 3 bases and 4 bases, with 5 bases remaining between them. This CDR3 reads CATSDGLYGYTF. In nucleotides, the CDR3 is TGTGCCACCAGTGATGGCCTCTATGGCTACACCTTC.

The genes are TRBV10-2 and TRBJ2-3, with 12 bases identical to TRBD2. The CDR3 totals 15 residues. V dropped 7 bases and J dropped 5; count of bases not matched to a gene: 7. Germline values: CDR1 WSHSY, CDR2 SAAADI. The CDR3 coding sequence is TGCGCCAGCAATCCCGGGACTAGCGGGTTAGATACGCAGTATTTT. It specifies CASNPGTSGLDTQYF.

The chain employs TRBV7-9 and TRBJ2-5; the match to TRBD2 covers 11 bases. This CDR3 is 14 amino acids long. Germline V gene sequence: CDR1 SEHNR, CDR2 FQNEAQ (reference sequence). J was trimmed by 3 bases and V by 6 bases; bases with no gene match: 3. The CDR3 DNA is TGTGCCAGCAGTCAGGGACTAGCGGAAGAGACCCAGTACTTC. Translated: CASSQGLAEETQYF.

This clone was seen just once. The chain carries TRBV19 and TRBJ2-1, with 12 bases lining up with TRBD2. Germline V gene data show CDR1 as LNHDA and CDR2 as SQIVND (reference sequence). With 0 bases clipped from V and 8 bases from J, the junction kept 11 bases outside the gene matches. This CDR3 is built from 18 residues. For the CDR3, the DNA is TGTGCCAGTAGTATAGATCTCCGACTAGCGGGAGCCCCCTATGAGCAGTTCTTC. Translated, it gives CASSIDLRLAGAPYEQFF.

This clone was seen a single time. The chain is built from TRBV6-2 or TRBV6-3 and TRBJ2-7, with 12 nucleotides matching TRBD2. The CDR3 is 16 amino acids. The germline gives CDR1 MNHEY, CDR2 SVGEGT. Unmatched junction bases numbered 6, after V lost 2 bases and J lost 4 bases. The CDR3 region is CASSYRLAGAGYEQYV. DNA for the CDR3: TGTGCCAGCAGTTACAGACTAGCGGGGGCGGGGTACGAGCAGTACGTC.

This sequence joins TRBV4-1 and TRBJ2-2, with TRBD1 as a possible D gene (7 bases). CDR3 length: 17 residues. Trimming stripped 2 bases from V and 6 bases from J, with 19 bases between. The V gene's germline CDR1 is MGHRA and CDR2 YSYEKL. Written as DNA, the CDR3 is TGCGCCAGCAGCCAAACTGACAGGGAGGCCGAAGCCGGGGAGCTGTTTTTT. This codes for CASSQTDREAEAGELFF.

This clone was observed a single time. CDR3 coding DNA: TGTGCCAGCAGCCAAGATTACTCACGGGATGAGCAGTTCTTC. Its translation is CASSQDYSRDEQFF. This chain connects TRBV14 to TRBJ2-1; D is undetermined. The germline V gene has CDR1 SGHDN and CDR2 FVKESK. V lost 0 bases to trimming and J lost 8 bases, with 11 bases between them. The CDR3 spans 14 residues. Full variable domain (outside the CDR3, taken from reference TRBV14 and TRBJ2-1): EAGVTQFPSHSVIEKGQTVTLRCDPISGHDNLYWYRRVMGKEIKFLLHFVKESKQDESGMPNNRFLAERTGGTYSTLKVQPAELEDSGVYFCASSQDYSRDEQFFGPGTRLTVL.